The clone carrying this TCR beta chain was detected ten times or more. What it binds is unknown. These data originate in a study of Graves' ophthalmopathy and Graves' hyperthyroidism. TCR beta CDR3 regions were amplified from RNA transcripts. Amplification began with first-round RT-PCR using HTBI primers, then second-round multiplex PCR was performed. TCRdb independently ran MiXCR on the multiplex PCR reads; one entry per CDR3 protein. The top ten hold around 8.9% of the sample, which has 150,000 to 200,000 distinct CDR3 sequences, 35% to 50% seen once. Study outcomes and limitations: Distinction of ophthalmopathy from stable hyperthyroidism by a 13-signature model reached roughly 88% sensitivity and approximately 81% specificity. Ophthalmopathy progression cases were predicted by the model with roughly 64% sensitivity and about 72% specificity.

For donors with ophthalmopathy, the disease showed moderate-to-severe activity, reached CAS ≥3 and NOSPECS ≥4, and had lasted under 3 months. Exclusion covered patients with other autoimmune diseases or uncontrolled infections (as well as pregnancy or lactation). The germline V gene encodes CDR1 SGHTA and CDR2 FQGNSA. This CDR3 has 14 residues. Trimming stripped 5 bases from V and 5 bases from J, with 15 bases between. The rearrangement joins TRBV7-2 to TRBJ1-1; TRBD1 might be the D (6 bases). The specimen was peripheral blood. This receptor was identified in a man aged 30 to 39 with Graves' ophthalmopathy. The CDR3 DNA follows: TGTGCCAGCAGCCCGTGGGGGCAGGGGACTGAAGCTTTCTTT. This sequence encodes CASSPWGQGTEAFF.